This T cell receptor (beta chain) was identified during a study of pediatric ulcerative colitis. Study conclusions and caveats: Total lymphocyte DNA, not sorted subsets, was the template.

Generated by immunoSEQ multiplex PCR, the TCRdb table keeps only in-frame clones and is missing some. The repertoire includes 55,000 to 75,000 clones, approximately 87% of them detected once, and approximately 3.5% sits in the top ten. Blood was drawn at the time of colonoscopy. Germline V gene lookup returns CDR1 MGHRA and CDR2 YSYEKL. With 4 bases removed from V and 0 bases from J, the gap between germline ends came to 13 bases. The CDR3 sequence is 16 residues long. This clone has only a few counts. Its antigen is not known. V gene TRBV4-1 combines with J gene TRBJ2-1; unclear D gene. The sample taken for sequencing was blood. This receptor was identified in a boy younger than 18 with severe ulcerative colitis. In DNA form, the CDR3 reads TGCGCCAGCAGCCGGCTAGACATGGTCTCCTACAATGAGCAGTTCTTC. This gives the protein CASSRLDMVSYNEQFF.